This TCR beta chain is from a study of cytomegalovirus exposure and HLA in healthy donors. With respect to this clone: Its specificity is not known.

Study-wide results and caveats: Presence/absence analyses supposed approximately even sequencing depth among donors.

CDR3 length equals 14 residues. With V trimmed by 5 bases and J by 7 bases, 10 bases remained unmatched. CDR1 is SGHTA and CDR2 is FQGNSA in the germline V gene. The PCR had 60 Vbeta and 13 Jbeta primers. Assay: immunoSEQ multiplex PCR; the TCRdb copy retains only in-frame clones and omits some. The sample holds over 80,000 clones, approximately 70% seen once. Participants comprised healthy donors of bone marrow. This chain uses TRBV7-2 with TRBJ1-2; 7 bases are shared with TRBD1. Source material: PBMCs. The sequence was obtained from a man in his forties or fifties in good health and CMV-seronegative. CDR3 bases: TGTGCCAGCAGCCTACAGGGGTTAGTGCTTGGCTACACCTTC. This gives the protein CASSLQGLVLGYTF.